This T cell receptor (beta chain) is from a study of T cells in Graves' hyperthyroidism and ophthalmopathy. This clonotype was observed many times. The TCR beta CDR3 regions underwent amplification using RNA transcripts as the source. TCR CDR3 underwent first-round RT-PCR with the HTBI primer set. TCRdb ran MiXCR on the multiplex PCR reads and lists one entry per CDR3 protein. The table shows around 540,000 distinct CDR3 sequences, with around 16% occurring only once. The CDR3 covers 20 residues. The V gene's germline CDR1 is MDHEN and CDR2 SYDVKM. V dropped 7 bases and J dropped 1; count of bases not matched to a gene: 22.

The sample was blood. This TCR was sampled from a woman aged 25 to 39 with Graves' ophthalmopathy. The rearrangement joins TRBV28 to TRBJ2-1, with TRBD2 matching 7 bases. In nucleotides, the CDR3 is TGTGCCAGCAACCCCTTTCACGGCAGGGCAAGCGGGACGTCCTACAATGAGCAGTTCTTC. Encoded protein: CASNPFHGRASGTSYNEQFF.